The 6 T cell receptor beta chains listed next were all sequenced from one sample in a study of T cell responses to AZD1222 COVID-19 vaccine (dated by TCRdb to about 2021). The library came from the immunoSEQ multiplex PCR assay. The source is immuneACCESS, and TCRdb retained only in-frame sequences with V and J called. Part of the clones is not carried over; for the studies checked, unresolved V genes explain less than half of this, and the remainder is unexplained. The sample records approximately 90,000 clones, about 90% of which are singletons. Of the sample, approximately 7% is held by the ten largest clones. The label giving this sample's time point can be read as: baseline before first vaccination. Sequencing used peripheral blood, obtained on day 0 of AZD1222 vaccination. All receptors derive from an adult in good health.

This chain joins TRBV6-5 and TRBJ2-1, with 10 bases lining up with TRBD2. With 6 bases clipped from V and 2 bases from J, the junction kept 4 bases outside the gene matches. Germline V gene data show CDR1 as MNHEY and CDR2 as SVGAGI. This CDR3 comprises 15 residues. The CDR3 loop reads CASRLAGVTYNEQFF. The CDR3 bases are TGTGCCAGCAGGCTAGCGGGAGTGACCTACAATGAGCAGTTCTTC.

Turning to this clone: Other nucleotide sequences from this sample produce the same CDR3. The CDR3 coding sequence is TGTGCCAGCAGCGAGGAGGGGGGAGGGAATTACAATGAGCAGTTCTTC. Translating gives CASSEEGGGNYNEQFF. V is TRBV2 and J is TRBJ2-1; maybe TRBD2 (7 bases). V dropped 6 bases and J dropped 4 bases, with 19 bases sitting between them. CDR1 and CDR2 from the germline V gene are SNHLY and FYNNEI. CDR3 length: 16 amino acids.

The chain joins TRBV29-1 to TRBJ2-2; 12 bases agree with TRBD1. Germline trimming cut 3 bases from V and 7 bases from J; bases unmatched to any gene: 9. The CDR3 consists of 16 residues. Germline V gene sequence: CDR1 SQVTM, CDR2 ANQGSEA. The CDR3 DNA sequence: TGCAGCGTTGACGCGGGACAGGGGGCTTTCGTCGGGGAGCTGTTTTTT. Its translation is CSVDAGQGAFVGELFF.

This clone has only one observation. V gene TRBV18 combines with J gene TRBJ2-2; 7 bases map to TRBD2. V gave up 8 bases and J gave up 5 bases; unmatched junction bases: 20. Germline CDR1 KGHSH, CDR2 LQKENI. CDR3 size: 18 residues. CDR3 nucleotide sequence: TGTGCCAGCCGATTTATCGCGGGAGCCCCGCTCGGGACCGGGGAGCTGTTTTTT. The encoded protein is CASRFIAGAPLGTGELFF.

The chain uses TRBV2 and TRBJ1-3; 7 bases agree with TRBD1. V was pared by 4 bases and J by 4 bases, with 4 bases of the junction left unmatched. Germline V gene lookup returns CDR1 SNHLY and CDR2 FYNNEI. The CDR3 extends over 14 amino acids. The CDR3 is CASSAGTAGNTIYF. The CDR3 DNA follows: TGTGCCAGCAGTGCAGGGACAGCAGGAAACACCATATATTTT. Supplemented by reference TRBV2 and TRBJ1-3, the full variable domain reads EPEVTQTPSHQVTQMGQEVILRCVPISNHLYFYWYRQILGQKVEFLVSFYNNEISEKSEIFDDQFSVERPDGSNFTLKIRSTKLEDSAMYFCASSAGTAGNTIYFGEGSWLTVV.

This chain links TRBV9 with TRBJ2-3; the match to TRBD2 covers 7 bases. The CDR3 has 14 amino acids. Germline CDR1 SGDLS, CDR2 YYNGEE. V dropped 3 bases and J dropped 1; count of bases not matched to a gene: 2. CDR3 bases: TGTGCCAGCAGCGGAGCGGGGCGCACAGATACGCAGTATTTT. Translating it yields CASSGAGRTDTQYF.